These 8 T cell receptor beta chains originate from one sample sequenced in a study of regulatory T cells in long-lasting Graves disease. Arm-PCR of CDR3 regions and iRepertoire HTBI primers were the basis on which TCR beta libraries were built. TCRdb itself ran the multiplex PCR reads through MiXCR, one entry per CDR3 protein. The data hold a few hundred thousand distinct CDR3 sequences, with under 20% observed a single time. Time point here: newly diagnosed GD, antithyroid drugs for less than 3 months. RNA from PBMCs was the source of the TCR library. The sample also formed part of further work on T cells in Graves' hyperthyroidism and ophthalmopathy.

The sample here was peripheral blood mononuclear cells (PBMCs), taken at new diagnosis, from a patient treated with antithyroid drugs. These receptors originate from a woman in her late teens or twenties with Graves disease.

Ten or more counts support this clonotype. The J gene is TRBJ2-5, the V gene TRBV11-2, with 11 bases identical to TRBD2. The CDR3 sequence is 18 residues long. CDR1 is SGHAT and CDR2 is FQNNGV in the germline V gene. The V and J ends lost 5 bases and 4 bases, in that order; junction bases with no gene match: 15. The CDR3 DNA is TGTGCCAGCAGCCTGGGGATAGCGGGGGGGCCGGTCGGAGAGACCCAGTACTTC. Its protein product is CASSLGIAGGPVGETQYF.

At least ten counts were recorded for this clonotype. The chain links TRBV18 to TRBJ2-7; D unclear. CDR1 and CDR2 (germline): KGHSH, LQKENI. The V end was cut by 0 bases, the J end by 0 bases, with 15 bases between. This CDR3 is built from 17 residues. CDR3 sequence (DNA): TGTGCCAGCTCACCACCGGGGTGGGTGGAGAGCTCCTACGAGCAGTACTTC. Its translation: CASSPPGWVESSYEQYF.

This clonotype was recorded many times. J is TRBJ2-5 and V is TRBV5-1, with 7 bases lining up with TRBD2. This CDR3 is 16 amino acids long. From germline, CDR1 is SGHRS and CDR2 YFSETQ. V lost 2 bases, J lost 2 bases, and 9 bases stayed unmatched. CDR3 amino acids: CASSFSPAGLQETQYF. DNA for the CDR3: TGCGCCAGCAGCTTTTCTCCAGCGGGGTTACAAGAGACCCAGTACTTC. Full variable domain (remainder filled in from reference TRBV5-1 and TRBJ2-5): KAGVTQTPRYLIKTRGQQVTLSCSPISGHRSVSWYQQTPGQGLQFLFEYFSETQRNKGNFPGRFSGRQFSNSRSEMNVSTLELGDSALYLCASSFSPAGLQETQYFGPGTRLLVL.

In this sample, this clonotype turned up many times. V and J are TRBV5-1 and TRBJ2-7; the match to TRBD1 covers 8 bases. After removal of 4 bases from V and 3 bases from J, the junction contained 3 bases not matched to a gene. This CDR3 spans 13 amino acids. Per the germline V gene, CDR1 is SGHRS and CDR2 is YFSETQ. CDR3 in amino acids: CASSGTGYYEQYF. Written as DNA, the CDR3 is TGCGCCAGCAGCGGGACAGGATACTACGAGCAGTACTTC.

This sequence joins TRBV29-1 and TRBJ2-1, with 12 bases aligning to TRBD2. V shed 3 bases and J 3 bases; nucleotides not matched to a gene: 6. Germline CDR1 SQVTM, CDR2 ANQGSEA. CDR3 length: 16 residues. The CDR3 coding sequence is TGCAGCGTTGAGGGGACTAGCGGGCCCCTCTACAATGAGCAGTTCTTC. It codes for CSVEGTSGPLYNEQFF.

The rearrangement links TRBV28 to TRBJ1-1, with TRBD1 matching over 8 bases. Germline V gene data show CDR1 as MDHEN and CDR2 as SYDVKM. The CDR3 contains 14 residues. J lost 5 bases, V lost 3 bases, and 5 bases had no gene match. CDR3 amino acids: CASSLAGDRTEAFF. The CDR3, as DNA: TGTGCCAGCAGTTTGGCAGGGGACAGGACTGAAGCTTTCTTT. The entire variable domain, with the rest obtained from reference TRBV28 and TRBJ1-1, is as follows: DVKVTQSSRYLVKRTGEKVFLECVQDMDHENMFWYRQDPGLGLRLIYFSYDVKMKEKGDIPEGYSVSREKKERFSLILESASTNQTSMYLCASSLAGDRTEAFFGQGTRLTVV.

The J gene is TRBJ1-2, the V gene TRBV7-9; D might be TRBD1 (6 bases). This CDR3 spans 15 amino acids. The V gene lost 2 bases and the J gene lost 4 bases, with 14 bases spanning the gap. Germline V lookup: CDR1 SEHNR, CDR2 FQNEAQ (reference sequence). The CDR3 nucleotides are TGTGCCAGCAGCTTATCGCAGACAGGCTTCTATGGCTACACCTTC. Amino acid sequence: CASSLSQTGFYGYTF.

This clonotype occurred a few times. The CDR3 reads CASSSGQNQPQHF. The CDR3 DNA sequence: TGTGCCAGCAGTTCCGGACAGAATCAGCCCCAGCATTTT. The chain uses TRBV6-4 and TRBJ1-5, with D tentatively TRBD1 (6 bases). Germline V CDR1 and CDR2: MRHNA, SNTAGT. V was cut by 5 bases and J by 4 bases, with 9 bases left in between. The CDR3 runs 13 residues.